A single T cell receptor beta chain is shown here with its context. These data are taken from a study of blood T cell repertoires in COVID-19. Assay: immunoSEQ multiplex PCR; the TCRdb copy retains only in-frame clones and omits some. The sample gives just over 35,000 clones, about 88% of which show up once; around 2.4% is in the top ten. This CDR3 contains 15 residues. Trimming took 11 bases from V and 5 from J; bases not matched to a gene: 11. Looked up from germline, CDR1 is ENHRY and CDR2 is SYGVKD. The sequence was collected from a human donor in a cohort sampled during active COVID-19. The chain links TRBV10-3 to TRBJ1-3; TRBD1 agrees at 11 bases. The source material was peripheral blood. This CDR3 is CASDPGQGGRNTIYF. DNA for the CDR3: TGTGCCTCCGATCCGGGACAGGGGGGAAGAAACACCATATATTTT.